These 12 T cell receptor beta chains were sequenced from one sample in a study of post-analysis software for immune sequencing data. General study results and limits: With TRBV5-6, TRBV5-1 and TRBV20-1 included, about 5 TRBV segments were more frequent in patients than in controls.

Prepared TCR beta cDNA libraries contained unique molecular identifiers. Using its own MiXCR run on the PCR reads, TCRdb lists one record per CDR3 protein. The sample lists roughly 400,000 distinct CDR3 sequences; about 39% were seen once. For these receptors, no antigen is known. Input material: blood. Every receptor here comes from a girl aged 2-10 years with multiple sclerosis.

V usage is TRBV4-2 and J usage is TRBJ2-3, with 7 bases identical to TRBD2. Germline CDR1 and CDR2: LGHNA and YNFKEQ. Germline trimming cut 0 bases from V and 0 bases from J; bases unmatched to any gene: 15. The CDR3 loop spans 20 amino acids. The CDR3 DNA follows: TGTGCCAGCAGCCAAGAAGCACGCGGGGGAGCCGGGGGGAGCACAGATACGCAGTATTTT. Translating gives CASSQEARGGAGGSTDTQYF.

The CDR3 spells CASSQEAGTVSGNTIYF. The CDR3 region has the DNA TGTGCCAGCAGCCAAGAAGCCGGGACAGTCTCTGGAAACACCATATATTTT. V gene TRBV4-2 combines with J gene TRBJ1-3; 7 bases map to TRBD1. CDR1 is LGHNA and CDR2 is YNFKEQ in the germline V gene. The CDR3 runs 17 residues. V lost 0 bases to trimming and J lost 0 bases; unmatched junction nucleotides: 5.

This clonotype was seen a handful of times. J is TRBJ1-5 and V is TRBV10-3; D ambiguous. The CDR3 is 12 amino acids. CDR1 is ENHRY and CDR2 is SYGVKD in the germline V gene. V dropped 4 bases and J dropped 6 bases, with 7 bases sitting between them. Written as DNA, the CDR3 is TGTGCCATCAGTGGAGTGGGTCAGCCCCAGCATTTT. It encodes CAISGVGQPQHF.

This clonotype was detected a few times. The rearrangement joins TRBV20-1 to TRBJ2-1; the match to TRBD2 covers 9 bases. Germline assignment: CDR1 DFQATT and CDR2 SNEGSKA (reference sequence). V dropped 5 bases and J dropped 5; count of bases not matched to a gene: 10. This CDR3 is 15 amino acids long. The CDR3 loop reads CSAPNPSGTDNEQFF. The CDR3 bases are TGCAGTGCTCCAAATCCTAGCGGGACCGACAATGAGCAGTTCTTC.

A few counts support this clonotype. The V call is TRBV29-1, the J call TRBJ1-2, with a possible D match to TRBD1 (5 bases). This CDR3 has 10 amino acids. V gave up 5 bases and J gave up 7 bases, with 8 bases separating them. Germline values: CDR1 SQVTM, CDR2 ANQGSEA. This chain's CDR3 is CSVRGSGYTF. The DNA for the CDR3 is TGCAGCGTTAGGGGCTCTGGCTACACCTTC.

The gene calls are TRBV10-3 and TRBJ2-7; 15 bases align to TRBD2. Germline CDR1 ENHRY, CDR2 SYGVKD. V was pared by 6 bases and J by 0 bases, with 6 bases of the junction left unmatched. The CDR3 runs to 17 residues. The CDR3 nucleotides are TGTGCCATCAGGGATCCGGGACTAGCGGGAGGCTCCTACGAGCAGTACTTC. It encodes CAIRDPGLAGGSYEQYF.

The chain joins TRBV12-3 or TRBV12-4 to TRBJ2-5, with D possibly matching TRBD1 (5 bases). V shed 5 bases and J shed 0 bases, with 13 bases lying between them. The CDR3 sequence is 15 residues long. This CDR3 is CASSDMTAYQETQYF. For the CDR3, the DNA is TGTGCCAGCAGTGACATGACAGCTTACCAAGAGACCCAGTACTTC.

The rearrangement links TRBV5-1 to TRBJ2-1, with 8 bases fitting TRBD1. Germline CDR1 reads SGHRS; CDR2 reads YFSETQ. The length of the CDR3 is 15 residues. V lost 4 bases, J lost 0 bases, and 3 bases stayed unmatched. CDR3 region: CASSVGQGSYNEQFF. The CDR3 nucleotides read TGCGCCAGCAGCGTCGGACAGGGCTCCTACAATGAGCAGTTCTTC.

This clonotype was counted between two and nine times. The J gene is TRBJ1-2, the V gene TRBV6-5, with 9 bases lining up with TRBD1. V shed 7 bases and J 8 bases; nucleotides not matched to a gene: 11. CDR1 and CDR2 from the germline V gene are MNHEY and SVGAGI. CDR3 length: 14 amino acids. The CDR3 DNA sequence: TGTGCCAGCAAATCTCCGGGACAGGGTGGAGGCTACACCTTC. It specifies CASKSPGQGGGYTF.

This clonotype was detected only a few times. The V and J genes are TRBV28 and TRBJ1-6; D is unclear. This CDR3 region has 14 residues. Deletions cut 3 bases from V and 9 bases from J, with 12 bases between. The germline gives CDR1 MDHEN, CDR2 SYDVKM. The CDR3 protein is CASSLGIGLSPLHF. CDR3 in DNA: TGTGCCAGCAGTTTGGGCATAGGACTTTCACCCCTCCACTTT.

This clonotype has a handful of counts. This rearrangement joins TRBV6-5 to TRBJ2-3; weak D call: TRBD2 (5 bases). V dropped 6 bases and J dropped 2 bases, with 12 bases sitting between them. The germline V gene has CDR1 MNHEY and CDR2 SVGAGI. The CDR3 covers 14 residues. The CDR3 sequence is CASRGEGLTDTQYF. CDR3 nucleotide sequence: TGTGCCAGCAGGGGAGAGGGCCTCACAGATACGCAGTATTTT.

This clonotype was seen only a few times. This chain joins TRBV12-3 or TRBV12-4 and TRBJ2-5; D call uncertain. The CDR3 has 14 residues. Trimming shortened V by 2 bases and J by 0 bases, and 7 bases separated the two germline ends. CDR3 sequence (DNA): TGTGCCAGCAGTTTACAAGGGTACCAAGAGACCCAGTACTTC. This translates into CASSLQGYQETQYF.